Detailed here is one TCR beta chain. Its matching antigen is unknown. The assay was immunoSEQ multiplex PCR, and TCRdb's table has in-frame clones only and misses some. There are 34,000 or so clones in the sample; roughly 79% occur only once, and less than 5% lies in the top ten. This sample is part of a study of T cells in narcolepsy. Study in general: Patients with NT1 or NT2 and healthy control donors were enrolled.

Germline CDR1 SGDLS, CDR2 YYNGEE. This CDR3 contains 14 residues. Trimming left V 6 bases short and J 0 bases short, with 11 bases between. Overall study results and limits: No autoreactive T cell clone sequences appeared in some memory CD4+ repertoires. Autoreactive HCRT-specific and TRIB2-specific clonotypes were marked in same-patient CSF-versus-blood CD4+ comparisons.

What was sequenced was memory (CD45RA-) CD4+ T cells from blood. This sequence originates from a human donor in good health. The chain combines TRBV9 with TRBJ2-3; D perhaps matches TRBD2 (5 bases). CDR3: CASTGGGSTDTQYF. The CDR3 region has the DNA TGTGCCAGCACGGGTGGCGGGAGCACAGATACGCAGTATTTT. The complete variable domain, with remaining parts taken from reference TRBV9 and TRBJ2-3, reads DSGVTQTPKHLITATGQRVTLRCSPRSGDLSVYWYQQSLDQGLQFLIQYYNGEERAKGNILERFSAQQFPDLHSELNLSSLELGDSALYFCASTGGGSTDTQYFGPGTRLTVL.